These 7 T cell receptor beta chains were all obtained from the same sample, sequenced in a study of CD8+CD57+ T cells in acquired aplastic anemia. Sequenced patients had shown CD8+CD57+ cell expansion by flow cytometry. The template for TCR beta VDJ and CDR3 sequence profiling was genomic DNA. In TCRdb, the reads were re-called with MiXCR into one record per CDR3 protein. In the table there are about 58,000 distinct CDR3 sequences, around 50% of which are singletons. The specimen sequenced was sorted CD4+, CD8+, or CD8+CD57+ T cells (not recorded which) from PBMCs. The receptors derive from a human donor with aplastic anemia.

The J gene is TRBJ1-2, the V gene TRBV24-1, with a tentative D call TRBD1 (5 bases). This CDR3 is 12 amino acids long. Trimming removed 7 bases at V and 9 bases at J, with 14 bases between. CDR1 is KGHDR, CDR2 SFDVKD, per germline. In DNA, the CDR3 is TGTGCCACCAGCCGGGGCGGCAGGAGCTACACCTTC. It translates to CATSRGGRSYTF.

This chain links TRBV2 with TRBJ2-2; either TRBD1 or TRBD2 may supply D (5 bases each). Per the germline V gene, CDR1 is SNHLY and CDR2 is FYNNEI. This CDR3 comprises 14 residues. V lost 7 bases, J lost 6 bases, and 15 bases lay in between. CDR3 in amino acids: CASTRAGIAGELFF. CDR3 nucleotides: TGTGCCAGCACGCGGGCAGGGATAGCCGGGGAGCTGTTTTTT. Combining the CDR3 with reference TRBV2 and TRBJ2-2 gives the whole variable domain EPEVTQTPSHQVTQMGQEVILRCVPISNHLYFYWYRQILGQKVEFLVSFYNNEISEKSEIFDDQFSVERPDGSNFTLKIRSTKLEDSAMYFCASTRAGIAGELFFGEGSRLTVL.

With regard to this clonotype: One junction end does not reproduce the germline sequence, and a read error may be involved. The rearrangement joins TRBV7-9 to TRBJ1-2; D is ambiguous. CDR1 SEHNR and CDR2 FQNEAQ come from the germline V gene (reference sequence). CDR3 length equals 11 residues. In nucleotides, the CDR3 is TGCGCCAACAGCTCTAATAATGGCTACACCTTC. Protein sequence: CANSSNNGYTF.

This clonotype has ten or more counts. The chain recombines TRBV4-3 with TRBJ1-1; D not certain. Trimming took 1 base from V and 1 from J, leaving 4 bases between them. The CDR3 covers 13 residues. Germline V gene sequence: CDR1 LGHNA, CDR2 YSLEER. The CDR3 bases are TGCGCCAGCAGCCAAGCCAAGAACACTGAAGCTTTCTTT. It specifies CASSQAKNTEAFF.

The chain is built from TRBV15 and TRBJ2-7; possibly TRBD2 for D (5 bases). The germline gives CDR1 LNHNV, CDR2 YYDKDF (reference sequence). The CDR3 contains 12 residues. V gave up 6 bases and J gave up 7 bases, with 13 bases separating them. Here the CDR3 reads CATRGSGEEQYF. The CDR3 coding sequence is TGTGCCACCAGGGGGTCCGGGGAGGAGCAGTACTTC.

In this sample, this clonotype turned up many times. The chain joins TRBV28 to TRBJ2-1, with a tentative D call TRBD1 (5 bases). The CDR3 runs 13 residues. Deletions cut 3 bases from V and 6 bases from J, with 9 bases between. Per the germline V gene, CDR1 is MDHEN and CDR2 is SYDVKM. CDR3 sequence: CASSFGRVNEQFF. CDR3 sequence (DNA): TGTGCCAGCAGTTTTGGCAGGGTCAATGAGCAGTTCTTC.

This clonotype was observed many times. Since a much larger clone is just one base distant, this may be a read error. The chain employs TRBV5-1 and TRBJ1-1, with a weak D call TRBD1 (5 bases). The germline V gene has CDR1 SGHRS and CDR2 YFSETQ. The CDR3 is made up of 12 amino acids. The CDR3, as DNA: TGCGCCAGCAGCTTGTCTGGGACTGAAGCTTCCTTT. It yields the protein CASSLSGTEASF.